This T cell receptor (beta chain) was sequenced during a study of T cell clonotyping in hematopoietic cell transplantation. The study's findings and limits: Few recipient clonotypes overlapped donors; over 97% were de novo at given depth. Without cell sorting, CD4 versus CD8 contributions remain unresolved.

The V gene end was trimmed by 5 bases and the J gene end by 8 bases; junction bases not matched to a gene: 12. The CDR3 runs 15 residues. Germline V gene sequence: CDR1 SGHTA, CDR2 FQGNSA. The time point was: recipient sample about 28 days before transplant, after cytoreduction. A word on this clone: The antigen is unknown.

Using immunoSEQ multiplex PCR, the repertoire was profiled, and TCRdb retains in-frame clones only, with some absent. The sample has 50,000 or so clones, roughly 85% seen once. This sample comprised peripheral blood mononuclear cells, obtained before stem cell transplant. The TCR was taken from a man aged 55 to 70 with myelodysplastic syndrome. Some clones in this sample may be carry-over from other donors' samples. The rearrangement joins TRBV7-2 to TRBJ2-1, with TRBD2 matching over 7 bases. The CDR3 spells CASSKTSSGRDEQFF. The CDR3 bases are TGTGCCAGCAGCAAGACTAGTAGTGGGAGGGATGAGCAGTTCTTC.